The 26 T cell receptor beta chains given below trace back to one sample, sequenced in a study of T cell changes during pregnancy in multiple sclerosis. Sequencing was performed with immunoSEQ multiplex PCR; in TCRdb, only in-frame clones are kept and a portion is missing. The sample yields about 100,000 clones, roughly 90% seen once. Material: peripheral blood, obtained after pregnancy. These receptors were obtained from a female donor with multiple sclerosis, enrolled in a pregnancy study.

This clone occurred once. This rearrangement joins TRBV6-6 to TRBJ1-2, with 10 bases fitting TRBD1. Germline V lookup: CDR1 MNHNY, CDR2 SVGAGI (reference sequence). With V trimmed by 2 bases and J by 6 bases, 9 bases remained unmatched. The CDR3 spans 16 residues. In DNA form, the CDR3 reads TGTGCCAGCAGTTACGGCGGCCTAGGGACAGGGGATGGCTACACCTTC. Translation: CASSYGGLGTGDGYTF.

The CDR3 DNA follows: TGTGCCAGCAGCACGGACAGATACACAGATACGCAGTATTTT. Its translation is CASSTDRYTDTQYF. The chain is built from TRBV2 and TRBJ2-3; TRBD1 is a possible D gene (6 bases). The V end was cut by 6 bases, the J end by 2 bases, with 12 bases between. This CDR3 is 14 amino acids long. Per germline, CDR1 SNHLY and CDR2 FYNNEI.

The J gene is TRBJ2-7, the V gene TRBV28; 11 nucleotides line up with TRBD1. There are 14 residues in the CDR3. With 8 bases clipped from V and 0 bases from J, the junction kept 3 bases outside the gene matches. Per the germline V gene, CDR1 is MDHEN and CDR2 is SYDVKM. The DNA of the CDR3 is TGTGCCAGCCAGGGGACAGGGGGCTCCTACGAGCAGTACTTC. Protein sequence: CASQGTGGSYEQYF. Using reference TRBV28 and TRBJ2-7 for the parts outside the CDR3, the full variable domain is DVKVTQSSRYLVKRTGEKVFLECVQDMDHENMFWYRQDPGLGLRLIYFSYDVKMKEKGDIPEGYSVSREKKERFSLILESASTNQTSMYLCASQGTGGSYEQYFGPGTRLTVT.

This chain joins TRBV30 and TRBJ2-2; D gene ambiguous. V lost 0 bases and J lost 8, with 4 bases in between. CDR1 and CDR2 (germline): GTSNPN, SVGIG (reference sequence). There are 11 residues in the CDR3. The CDR3 nucleotides read TGTGCCTGGAGTGTTTCGGGGGAGCTGTTTTTT. Its protein is CAWSVSGELFF.

The rearrangement links TRBV5-6 to TRBJ2-5, with a possible D match to TRBD1 (7 bases). This CDR3 is built from 17 residues. V lost 4 bases, J lost 5 bases, and 24 bases lay in between. Germline CDR1 is SGHDT and CDR2 is YYEEEE. In DNA, the CDR3 is TGTGCCAGCAGCCCGCCGACTTATTCAGGGGGGAGGGAGACCCAGTACTTC. Amino acids: CASSPPTYSGGRETQYF.

The V and J genes are TRBV9 and TRBJ2-2, with 7 nucleotides matching TRBD2. V shed 2 bases, J shed 6 bases, and the junction held 10 bases outside the gene matches. The germline V gene encodes CDR1 SGDLS and CDR2 YYNGEE. The CDR3 loop spans 16 amino acids. CDR3: CASSVSGTIAPGELFF. The CDR3, as DNA: TGTGCCAGCAGCGTCTCCGGGACTATAGCCCCCGGGGAGCTGTTTTTT.

The chain uses TRBV6-5 and TRBJ2-7; weak D call: TRBD1 (5 bases). The CDR3 runs to 12 residues. The V end lost 6 bases, the J end lost 10 bases, and 16 bases lay between the germline ends. CDR1 and CDR2 (germline): MNHEY, SVGAGI. The CDR3 reads CASRAGMGVQYF. CDR3 nucleotides: TGTGCCAGCAGGGCAGGGATGGGTGTTCAGTACTTC.

This chain joins TRBV5-6 and TRBJ2-7, with a possible D match to TRBD1 (6 bases). The CDR3 is made up of 15 amino acids. The V end lost 0 bases, the J end lost 4 bases, and 14 bases lay between the germline ends. CDR1 is SGHDT, CDR2 YYEEEE, per germline. DNA for the CDR3: TGTGCCAGCAGCTTGGGGGGACAAGTCTTTTACGAGCAGTACTTC. Protein: CASSLGGQVFYEQYF. The variable domain in full, with the rest retrieved from reference TRBV5-6 and TRBJ2-7, is DAGVTQSPTHLIKTRGQQVTLRCSPKSGHDTVSWYQQALGQGPQFIFQYYEEEERQRGNFPDRFSGHQFPNYSSELNVNALLLGDSALYLCASSLGGQVFYEQYFGPGTRLTVT.

This chain uses TRBV6-5 with TRBJ1-1, with 7 bases that match TRBD1. V lost 11 bases, J lost 1 base, and 7 bases stayed unmatched. The CDR3 is made up of 13 amino acids. Germline lookup yields CDR1 MNHEY and CDR2 SVGAGI. The CDR3 here is CAVTGTENTEAFF. CDR3 coding DNA: TGTGCCGTTACCGGGACAGAGAACACTGAAGCTTTCTTT.

The rearrangement uses TRBV5-1 and TRBJ2-1; D might be TRBD2 (7 bases). There are 16 residues in the CDR3. The V gene lost 0 bases and the J gene lost 7 bases, with 17 bases spanning the gap. Germline V gives CDR1 SGHRS, CDR2 YFSETQ. The CDR3 region is CASSLADGGGGNEQFF. The CDR3, as DNA: TGCGCCAGCAGCTTGGCCGATGGCGGGGGCGGGAATGAGCAGTTCTTC.

This rearrangement joins TRBV4-3 to TRBJ2-1; TRBD1 matches at 7 bases. Unmatched junction bases numbered 4, after V lost 2 bases and J lost 9 bases. Germline CDR1 is LGHNA and CDR2 is YSLEER. The CDR3 consists of 13 residues. The CDR3 nucleotides read TGCGCCAGCAGCCAAAAGGGGGCCGTTGAGCAGTTCTTC. It specifies CASSQKGAVEQFF.

The CDR3 DNA is TGTGCCAGCAGTCAGGACACCAATCAGCCCCAGCATTTT. The encoded protein is CASSQDTNQPQHF. The V call is TRBV7-3, the J call TRBJ1-5; possibly TRBD1 for D (5 bases). Germline lookup yields CDR1 SGHTA and CDR2 FQGTGA. The CDR3 loop spans 13 amino acids. The ends were cut back, 6 bases at V and 3 bases at J, with 9 bases in the middle. Variable domain in full (rest from reference TRBV7-3 and TRBJ1-5): GAGVSQTPSNKVTEKGKYVELRCDPISGHTALYWYRQSLGQGPEFLIYFQGTGAADDSGLPNDRFFAVRPEGSVSTLKIQRTERGDSAVYLCASSQDTNQPQHFGDGTRLSIL.

The chain employs TRBV18 and TRBJ1-2; no reliable D call. V lost 0 bases to trimming and J lost 6 bases, with 17 bases between them. Germline values: CDR1 KGHSH, CDR2 LQKENI. This CDR3 comprises 16 residues. The CDR3 loop reads CASSPPVGEESDGYTF. The CDR3 DNA reads TGTGCCAGCTCACCACCGGTCGGTGAGGAGAGCGATGGCTACACCTTC.

V usage is TRBV30 and J usage is TRBJ2-7; weak D call: TRBD1 (5 bases). The CDR3 length is 15 residues. V shed 2 bases and J shed 5 bases, with 19 bases lying between them. Germline V lookup: CDR1 GTSNPN, CDR2 SVGIG (reference sequence). The CDR3: CAWSTLLAGLDEQYF. In nucleotides, the CDR3 is TGTGCCTGGAGTACCCTATTAGCAGGGTTGGACGAGCAGTACTTC.

This chain joins TRBV29-1 and TRBJ2-7, with 10 bases aligning to TRBD2. The CDR3 length is 12 residues. V shed 7 bases, J shed 4 bases, and the junction held 4 bases outside the gene matches. CDR1 is SQVTM, CDR2 ANQGSEA, per germline. CDR3 coding DNA: TGCAGCGCCGGACTAGCGGAATACGAGCAGTACTTC. Its translation: CSAGLAEYEQYF.

The V gene is TRBV5-1, the J gene TRBJ1-2; 7 nucleotides line up with TRBD1. Germline lookup yields CDR1 SGHRS and CDR2 YFSETQ. The V segment lost 1 base and the J segment 0 bases; nucleotides outside the gene matches: 9. There are 17 residues in the CDR3. The CDR3 region is CASSLRGGGNANYGYTF. The CDR3 DNA follows: TGCGCCAGCAGCTTGAGAGGGGGCGGTAATGCTAACTATGGCTACACCTTC.

This chain joins TRBV7-3 and TRBJ2-3, with D perhaps matching TRBD2 (5 bases). The germline V and J ends were trimmed by 3 bases and 6 bases, with 19 bases remaining between them. This CDR3 is built from 16 residues. The germline V gene has CDR1 SGHTA and CDR2 FQGTGA. In nucleotides, the CDR3 is TGTGCCAGCAGCTTGTGGACTGCCTCCGGAATGGATACGCAGTATTTT. Protein sequence: CASSLWTASGMDTQYF.

The rearrangement links TRBV11-3 to TRBJ2-5; tentative D call: TRBD1 (6 bases). Germline CDR1 is SGHNT and CDR2 is YENEEA. There are 14 residues in the CDR3. Trimming left V 5 bases short and J 2 bases short, with 12 bases between. The CDR3 is CASSPRTAQETQYF. In nucleotides, the CDR3 is TGTGCCAGCAGCCCCCGGACAGCTCAAGAGACCCAGTACTTC.

DNA of the CDR3: TGTGCCAGCAGCGTGGGAGGGGACAGGGTTTATCGCACGCAGTATTTT. Residues: CASSVGGDRVYRTQYF. This rearrangement joins TRBV9 to TRBJ2-3; 9 nucleotides match TRBD1. CDR3 length equals 16 residues. In germline, CDR1 is SGDLS, CDR2 YYNGEE. J gave up 9 bases and V 2 bases, and 13 bases lay outside the gene matches.

The CDR3 DNA is TGTGCCAGCAGCTCAAACACAGATACGCAGTATTTT. Encoded protein: CASSSNTDTQYF. This sequence joins TRBV7-9 and TRBJ2-3; D is undetermined. V was cut by 4 bases and J by 2 bases, with 4 bases left in between. The CDR3 covers 12 residues. Per the germline V gene, CDR1 is SEHNR and CDR2 is FQNEAQ (reference sequence).

The genes are TRBV18 and TRBJ2-1; TRBD1 matches at 7 bases. The ends lost 3 bases at V and 7 bases at J; junction bases unmatched: 9. CDR3 length: 15 residues. Germline-derived CDR1 and CDR2 are KGHSH and LQKENI. The CDR3 DNA follows: TGTGCCAGCTCACCTCGGAAGACAGGGAAGAATGAGCAGTTCTTC. Translated, it gives CASSPRKTGKNEQFF.

The rearrangement joins TRBV25-1 to TRBJ1-5; D is unclear. Germline CDR1 is MGHDK and CDR2 is SYGVNS. CDR3 size: 14 residues. The V and J ends lost 3 bases and 0 bases respectively, with 6 bases between them. The CDR3 is CASSESYSNQPQHF. Written as DNA, the CDR3 is TGTGCCAGCAGTGAGTCGTATAGCAATCAGCCCCAGCATTTT.

This clone was counted a single time. V gene TRBV6-1 combines with J gene TRBJ2-7, with 9 bases that match TRBD1. The germline gives CDR1 MNHNS, CDR2 SASEGT. After removal of 4 bases from V and 4 bases from J, the junction contained 2 bases not matched to a gene. The CDR3 is 13 residues long. CDR3 sequence: CASSGQGVYEQYF. CDR3 in DNA: TGTGCCAGCAGTGGACAGGGGGTTTACGAGCAGTACTTC.

The chain carries TRBV7-2 and TRBJ2-5; TRBD2 matches at 8 bases. The CDR3 loop spans 14 amino acids. Germline loops: CDR1 SGHTA, CDR2 FQGNSA. The J segment lost 5 bases and the V segment lost 1 base, leaving 3 bases of the junction unmatched. CDR3 bases: TGTGCCAGCAGCTTAGTTTGGACTAGCGAGACCCAGTACTTC. This codes for CASSLVWTSETQYF.

The chain is built from TRBV4-1 and TRBJ1-1, with 8 bases identical to TRBD1. From germline, CDR1 is MGHRA and CDR2 YSYEKL. Germline trimming cut 6 bases from V and 3 bases from J; bases unmatched to any gene: 9. The CDR3 runs 15 residues. As DNA, the CDR3 is TGCGCCAGCAGGGGCGACAGGGGTAGCGACACTGAAGCTTTCTTT. Translation gives CASRGDRGSDTEAFF.

V usage is TRBV7-9 and J usage is TRBJ2-3, with 8 bases aligning to TRBD1. This CDR3 comprises 16 residues. With 7 bases clipped from V and 0 bases from J, the junction kept 9 bases outside the gene matches. Germline CDR1 reads SEHNR; CDR2 reads FQNEAQ (reference sequence). The CDR3: CASNDNDRGSTDTQYF. CDR3 in DNA: TGTGCCAGCAACGATAACGACAGGGGAAGCACAGATACGCAGTATTTT.